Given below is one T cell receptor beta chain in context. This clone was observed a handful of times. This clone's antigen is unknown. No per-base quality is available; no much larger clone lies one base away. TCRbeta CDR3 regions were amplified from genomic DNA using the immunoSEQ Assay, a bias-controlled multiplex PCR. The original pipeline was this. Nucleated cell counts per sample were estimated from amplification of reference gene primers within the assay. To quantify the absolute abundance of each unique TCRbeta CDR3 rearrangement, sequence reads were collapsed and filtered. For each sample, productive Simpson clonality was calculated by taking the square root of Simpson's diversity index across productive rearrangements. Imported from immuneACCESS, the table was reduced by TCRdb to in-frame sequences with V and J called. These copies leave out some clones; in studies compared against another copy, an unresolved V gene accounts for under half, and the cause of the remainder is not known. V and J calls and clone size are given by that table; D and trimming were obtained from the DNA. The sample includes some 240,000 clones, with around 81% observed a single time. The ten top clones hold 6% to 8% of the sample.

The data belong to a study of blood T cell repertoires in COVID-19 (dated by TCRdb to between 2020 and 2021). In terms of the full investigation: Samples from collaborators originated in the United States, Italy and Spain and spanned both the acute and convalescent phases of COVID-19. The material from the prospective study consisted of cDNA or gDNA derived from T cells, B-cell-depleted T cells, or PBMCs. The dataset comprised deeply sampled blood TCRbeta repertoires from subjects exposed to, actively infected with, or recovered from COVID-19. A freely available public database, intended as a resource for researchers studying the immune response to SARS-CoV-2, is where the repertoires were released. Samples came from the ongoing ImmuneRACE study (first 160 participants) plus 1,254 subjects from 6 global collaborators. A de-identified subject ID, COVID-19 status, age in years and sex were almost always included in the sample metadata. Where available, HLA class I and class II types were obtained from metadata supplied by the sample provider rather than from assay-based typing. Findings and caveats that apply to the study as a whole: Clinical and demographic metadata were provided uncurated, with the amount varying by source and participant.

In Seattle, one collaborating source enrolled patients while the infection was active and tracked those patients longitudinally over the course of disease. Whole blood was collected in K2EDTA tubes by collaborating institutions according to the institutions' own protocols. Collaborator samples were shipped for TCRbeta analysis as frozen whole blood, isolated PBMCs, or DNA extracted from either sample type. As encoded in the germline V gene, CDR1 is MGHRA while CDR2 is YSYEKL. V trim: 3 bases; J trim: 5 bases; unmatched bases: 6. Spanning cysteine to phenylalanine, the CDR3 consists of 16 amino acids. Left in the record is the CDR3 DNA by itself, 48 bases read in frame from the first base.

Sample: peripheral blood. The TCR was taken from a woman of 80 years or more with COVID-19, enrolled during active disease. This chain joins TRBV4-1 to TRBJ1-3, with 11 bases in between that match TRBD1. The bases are TGCGCCAGCAGCCAGGACAGGGGGCCAACCCGAAACACCATATATTTT. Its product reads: CASSQDRGPTRNTIYF.